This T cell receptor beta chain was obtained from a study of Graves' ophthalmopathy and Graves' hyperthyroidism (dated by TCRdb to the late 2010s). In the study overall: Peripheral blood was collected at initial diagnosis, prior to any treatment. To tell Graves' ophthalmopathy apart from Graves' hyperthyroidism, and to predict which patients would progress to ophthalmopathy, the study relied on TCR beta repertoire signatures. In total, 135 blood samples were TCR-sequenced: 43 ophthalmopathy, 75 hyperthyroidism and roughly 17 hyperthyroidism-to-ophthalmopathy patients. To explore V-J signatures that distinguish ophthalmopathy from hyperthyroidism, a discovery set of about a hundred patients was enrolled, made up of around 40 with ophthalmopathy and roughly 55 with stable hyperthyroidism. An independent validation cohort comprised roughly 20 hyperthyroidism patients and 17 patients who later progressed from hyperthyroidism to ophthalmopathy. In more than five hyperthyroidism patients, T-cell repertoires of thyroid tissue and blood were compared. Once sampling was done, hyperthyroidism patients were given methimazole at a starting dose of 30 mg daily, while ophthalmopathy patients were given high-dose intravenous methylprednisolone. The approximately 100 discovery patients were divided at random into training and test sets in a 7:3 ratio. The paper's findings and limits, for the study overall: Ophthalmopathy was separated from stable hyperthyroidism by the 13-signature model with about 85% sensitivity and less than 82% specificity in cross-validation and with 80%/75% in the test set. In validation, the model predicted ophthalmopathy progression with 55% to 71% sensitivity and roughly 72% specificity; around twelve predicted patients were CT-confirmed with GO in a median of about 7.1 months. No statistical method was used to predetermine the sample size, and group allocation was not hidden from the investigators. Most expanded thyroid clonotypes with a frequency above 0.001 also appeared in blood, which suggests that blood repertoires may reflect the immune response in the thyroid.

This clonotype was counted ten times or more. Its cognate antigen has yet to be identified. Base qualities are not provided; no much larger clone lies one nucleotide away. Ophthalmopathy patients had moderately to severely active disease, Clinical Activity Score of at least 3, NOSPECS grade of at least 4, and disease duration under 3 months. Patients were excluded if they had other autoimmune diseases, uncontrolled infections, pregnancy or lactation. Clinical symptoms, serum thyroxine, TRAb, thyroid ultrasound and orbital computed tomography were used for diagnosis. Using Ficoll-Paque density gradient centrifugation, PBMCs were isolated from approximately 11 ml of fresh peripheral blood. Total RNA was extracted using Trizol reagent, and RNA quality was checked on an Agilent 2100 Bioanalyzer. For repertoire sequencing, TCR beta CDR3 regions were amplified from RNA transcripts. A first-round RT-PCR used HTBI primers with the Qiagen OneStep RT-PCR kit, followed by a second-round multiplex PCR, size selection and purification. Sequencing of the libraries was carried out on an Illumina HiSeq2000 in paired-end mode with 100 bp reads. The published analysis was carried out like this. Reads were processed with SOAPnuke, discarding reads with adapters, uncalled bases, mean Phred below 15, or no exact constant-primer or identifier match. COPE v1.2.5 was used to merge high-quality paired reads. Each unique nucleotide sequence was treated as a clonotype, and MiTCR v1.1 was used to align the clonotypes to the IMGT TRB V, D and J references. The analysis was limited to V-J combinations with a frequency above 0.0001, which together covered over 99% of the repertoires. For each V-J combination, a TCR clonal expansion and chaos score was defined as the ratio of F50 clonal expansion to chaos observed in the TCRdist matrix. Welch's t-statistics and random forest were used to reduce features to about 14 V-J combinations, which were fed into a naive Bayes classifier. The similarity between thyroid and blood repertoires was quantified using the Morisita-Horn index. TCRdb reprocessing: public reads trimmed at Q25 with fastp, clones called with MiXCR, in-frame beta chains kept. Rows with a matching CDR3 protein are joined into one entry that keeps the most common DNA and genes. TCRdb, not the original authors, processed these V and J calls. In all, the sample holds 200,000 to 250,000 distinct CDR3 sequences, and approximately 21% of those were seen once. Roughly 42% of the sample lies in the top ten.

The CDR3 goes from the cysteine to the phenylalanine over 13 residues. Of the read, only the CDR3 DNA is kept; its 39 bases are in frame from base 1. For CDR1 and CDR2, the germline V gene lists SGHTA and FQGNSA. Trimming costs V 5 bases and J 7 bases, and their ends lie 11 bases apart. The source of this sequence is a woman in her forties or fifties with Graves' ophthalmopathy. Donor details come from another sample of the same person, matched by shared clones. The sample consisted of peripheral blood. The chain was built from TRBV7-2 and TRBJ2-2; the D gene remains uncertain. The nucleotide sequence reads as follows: TGTGCCAGCAGCCCCCGCCCGTTCGGGGAGCTGTTTTTT. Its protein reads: CASSPRPFGELFF.